These T cell receptor beta chains were read from a single sample in a study of patients and donors after allogeneic stem cell transplantation. TCRdb ran MiXCR on the RT-PCR reads and lists one entry per CDR3 protein. This sample has about 960,000 distinct CDR3 sequences; more than 15% occur once, and the top ten carry around 6%. The sequencing input was blood, either unsorted or a sorted T cell fraction (not recorded which). The receptors stem from a human donor who was either an allogeneic HSCT recipient or a stem cell or donor lymphocyte infusion donor (not recorded which). It is not recorded whose cells these are; they may come from a transplant donor. Each CDR3 is given with its conserved first and last residue. A D gene is named only where the DNA matches it firmly. Expanded clones get a size class; other rows say once, few or many, or leave the size out.

cdr3_nt cdr3_aa d_call j_call v_call clone_size cdr3_length
TGTGCCAGCAGGGGAAAGGAGAACACTGAAGCTTTCTTT CASRGKENTEAFF NA TRBJ1-1 TRBV7-9 few 13
TGCGCCAGCAGCCAAGTTGGACTACTAACCGAGCAGTACTTC CASSQVGLLTEQYF NA TRBJ2-7 TRBV4-1 NA 14
TGCAGCGTTGGTCAGGGGAGGGCTGAAGCTTTCTTT CSVGQGRAEAFF NA TRBJ1-1 TRBV29-1 many 12
TGTGCCAGCAGTTTAAGGCCTCAGGGCTACACCTTC CASSLRPQGYTF NA TRBJ1-2 TRBV12-3/TRBV12-4 few 12
TGTGCCAGCACCATGGACAGGGGGCTCTACGAGCAGTACTTC CASTMDRGLYEQYF TRBD1 TRBJ2-7 TRBV12-3/TRBV12-4 NA 14
TGTGCCAGCAGCCAAGTTCAGGGCCACTACAATGAGCAGTTCTTC CASSQVQGHYNEQFF NA TRBJ2-1 TRBV3-1 NA 15
TGCAGTGCCGGTTTGGGGGGCGCGAAAAGTGGCTACACCTTC CSAGLGGAKSGYTF NA TRBJ1-2 TRBV20-1 NA 14
TGCAGCGTTGTTTCGACAACTTCTGGGGCCAACGTCCTGACTTTC CSVVSTTSGANVLTF NA TRBJ2-6 TRBV29-1 few 15
TGCGCCAGCAGCTCCCTACAGTACGAGCAGTACTTC CASSSLQYEQYF NA TRBJ2-7 TRBV5-1 NA 12
TGCGCCAGCAGCTTGGAGGACTCCACCTACAATGAGCAGTTCTTC CASSLEDSTYNEQFF NA TRBJ2-1 TRBV5-1 few 15
TGTGCCAGCAGCGTTACAGGGGGCCCTGGGGCCAACGTCCTGACTTTC CASSVTGGPGANVLTF TRBD1 TRBJ2-6 TRBV9 NA 16
TGTGCCAGCAGCCACCCGCAGGCGCGCTATGGCTACACCTTC CASSHPQARYGYTF NA TRBJ1-2 TRBV7-2 few 14
TGCAGCGTTGTTCCGCGACAGTGGGCCATGAACACTGAAGCTTTCTTT CSVVPRQWAMNTEAFF NA TRBJ1-1 TRBV29-1 NA 16
TGCAGCGCCCTGGGGTCCAACACCGGGGAGCTGTTTTTT CSALGSNTGELFF NA TRBJ2-2 TRBV29-1 many 13
TGCAGCGCCCACCGGGACAGCAACACTGAAGCTTTCTTT CSAHRDSNTEAFF TRBD1 TRBJ1-1 TRBV29-1 few 13
TGTGCCAGCTCACCTCTACCGCAGGGTTCCTACAATGAGCAGTTCTTC CASSPLPQGSYNEQFF NA TRBJ2-1 TRBV18 NA 16
TGCGCCAGCAGCTACGAGGTGGGATTTGTTCAGTACTTC CASSYEVGFVQYF NA TRBJ2-4 TRBV5-1 few 13
TGTGCCAGCAGTCCACGACCGAGCTCTGGAAACACCATATATTTT CASSPRPSSGNTIYF NA TRBJ1-3 TRBV5-5 many 15
TGTGCCAGTAGTGCCTGGAGCGCGAACACCGGGGAGCTGTTTTTT CASSAWSANTGELFF NA TRBJ2-2 TRBV19 NA 15
TGTGCCAGCAGTTACGCCGGTCGCGGGGAGTCACCCCTCCACTTT CASSYAGRGESPLHF NA TRBJ1-6 TRBV6-5 few 15
TGCGCCAGCAGCTCCAGCAGGGACAGGGTTTTCCCCGGGGCCAACGTCCTGACTTTC CASSSSRDRVFPGANVLTF TRBD1 TRBJ2-6 TRBV5-1 few 19
TGCGCCAGCAGCTTGGCCTTAGGAACCCTCCACGAGCAGTACTTC CASSLALGTLHEQYF NA TRBJ2-7 TRBV5-1 NA 15
TGCGCCAGCAGCCCCTACAGGGCTGGCACAGATACGCAGTATTTT CASSPYRAGTDTQYF NA TRBJ2-3 TRBV4-3 NA 15
TGTGCCAGCAGCTCCTGGGACAAGAACACTGAAGCTTTCTTT CASSSWDKNTEAFF NA TRBJ1-1 TRBV13 few 14
TGTGCCAGCAGCTTAGGGGGGCGCCTTGGGGAGACCCAGTACTTC CASSLGGRLGETQYF NA TRBJ2-5 TRBV11-2 NA 15
TGCAGTGGATCCCTAGCGGCCGGCTCCTACAATGAGCAGTTCTTC CSGSLAAGSYNEQFF TRBD2 TRBJ2-1 TRBV20-1 NA 15
TGTGCCAGCAGTTTGGTCCCGGGACACATCGACGAGCAGTACTTC CASSLVPGHIDEQYF NA TRBJ2-7 TRBV27 NA 15
TGTGCCAGCAGCAAAACAGGGGCCGCGTTGGGTACAGATACGCAGTATTTT CASSKTGAALGTDTQYF TRBD1 TRBJ2-3 TRBV7-8 NA 17
TGCGCCAGCAGCCAAGGGGCAGGCTCCTACGAGCAGTACTTC CASSQGAGSYEQYF NA TRBJ2-7 TRBV4-1 many 14
TGTGCCAGCAGCCAGACAGGAGCTTCCTACGAGCAGTACTTC CASSQTGASYEQYF NA TRBJ2-7 TRBV16 NA 14
TGTGCCAGCGCTCCTCAGACGGCAAAAGAGACCCAGTACTTC CASAPQTAKETQYF NA TRBJ2-5 TRBV9 NA 14
TGTGCCAGCTCCCCGACAGGGACAACTAATGAAAAACTGTTTTTT CASSPTGTTNEKLFF TRBD1 TRBJ1-4 TRBV18 once 15
TGCGCCAGCAGTGAGACGGTTGGAGTTCAGCCCCAGCATTTT CASSETVGVQPQHF NA TRBJ1-5 TRBV10-2 few 14
TGTGCCAGCAGCTCCCCCAGGGGGCGAGAAAAACTGTTTTTT CASSSPRGREKLFF TRBD1 TRBJ1-4 TRBV7-6 few 14